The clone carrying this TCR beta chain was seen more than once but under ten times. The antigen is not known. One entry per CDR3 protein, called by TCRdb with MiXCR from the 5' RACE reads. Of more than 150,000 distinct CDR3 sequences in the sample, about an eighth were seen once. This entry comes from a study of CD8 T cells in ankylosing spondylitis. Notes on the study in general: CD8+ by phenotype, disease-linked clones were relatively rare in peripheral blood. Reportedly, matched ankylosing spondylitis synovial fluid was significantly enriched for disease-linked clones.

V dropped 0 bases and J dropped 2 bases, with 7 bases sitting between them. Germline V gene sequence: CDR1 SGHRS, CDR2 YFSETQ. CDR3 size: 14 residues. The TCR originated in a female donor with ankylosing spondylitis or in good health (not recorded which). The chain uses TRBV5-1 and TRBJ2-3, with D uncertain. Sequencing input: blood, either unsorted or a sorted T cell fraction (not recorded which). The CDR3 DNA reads TGCGCCAGCAGCTTGGTAGATTCCACAGATACGCAGTATTTT. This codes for CASSLVDSTDTQYF.